This T cell receptor (beta chain) emerged from a study of control samples from healthy donors and cancer patients. TCRdb's table, derived via immunoSEQ multiplex PCR, lists solely in-frame clones and lacks some. The sample consists of approximately 17,000 clones, 70% to 90% of them appearing once. The CDR3 is 18 amino acids. J was trimmed by 2 bases and V by 0 bases; bases with no gene match: 8. CDR1 is SGDLS, CDR2 YYNGEE, per germline. This clone was recorded a few times. The gene calls are TRBV9 and TRBJ1-6; 7 bases map to TRBD1. The receptor was isolated from a man aged 55 to 70 with head and neck cancer. The sample consisted of PBMCs. CDR3 bases: TGTGCCAGCAGCGTAGAACAGGGGTTAAACCCCTATAATTCACCCCTCCACTTT. Translation: CASSVEQGLNPYNSPLHF.